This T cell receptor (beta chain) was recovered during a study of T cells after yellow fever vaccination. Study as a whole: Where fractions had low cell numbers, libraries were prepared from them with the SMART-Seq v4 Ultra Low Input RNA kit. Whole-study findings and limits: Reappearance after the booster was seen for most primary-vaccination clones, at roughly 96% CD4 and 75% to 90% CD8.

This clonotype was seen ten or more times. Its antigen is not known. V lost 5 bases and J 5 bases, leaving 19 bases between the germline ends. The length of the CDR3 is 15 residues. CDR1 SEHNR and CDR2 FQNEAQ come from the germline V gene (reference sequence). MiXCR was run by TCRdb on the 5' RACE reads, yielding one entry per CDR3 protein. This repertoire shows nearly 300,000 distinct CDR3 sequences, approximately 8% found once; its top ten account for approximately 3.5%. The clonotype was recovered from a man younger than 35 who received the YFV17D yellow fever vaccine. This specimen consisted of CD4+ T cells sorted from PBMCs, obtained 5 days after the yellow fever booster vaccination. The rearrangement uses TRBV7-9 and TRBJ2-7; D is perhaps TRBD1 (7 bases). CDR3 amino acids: CASSQGGRMGHEQYF. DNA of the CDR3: TGTGCCAGCAGCCAGGGGGGCAGGATGGGCCACGAGCAGTACTTC.